Listed below are T cell receptor beta chains from one sample, sequenced in a study of blood T cell repertoires in COVID-19. Generated by immunoSEQ multiplex PCR, the TCRdb table keeps only in-frame clones and is missing some. The profile shows approximately 140,000 clones, 85% to 90% of them singletons. The sequencing sample was made of peripheral blood. Source of these receptors: a woman in her sixties with acute or convalescent COVID-19. The CDR3 runs from the conserved cysteine through the conserved F or W. Rows may omit the clone size; those that give it use once, few, many or a size class.

15 | TRBV28 | . | CASSSWGRRGDTQYF
14 | TRBV19 | . | CASSSRGGDREAFF
15 | TRBV7-6 | . | CASSAPGVGITEAFF
12 | TRBV6-6 | . | CASSYSEGVAFF
15 | TRBV7-3 | . | CASSLRSPGEDTQYF
14 | TRBV4-3 | once | CASSQDGDREKLFF
13 | TRBV7-9 | . | CASSLEGAGEAFF
14 | TRBV2 | . | CASSVFQGNEKLFF
16 | TRBV7-9 | . | CASSLGLAGGPTEQYF
15 | TRBV18 | . | CASSLGQGAQYEQYF
16 | TRBV28 | . | CASSSGQAISGNTIYF
11 | TRBV30 | . | CAWSTGGSEYF
14 | TRBV5-1 | . | CASSLAGFNYGYTF
13 | TRBV7-3 | . | CASSTGLNTEAFF
15 | TRBV4-3 | . | CASSYDERGDNEQFF
15 | TRBV5-8 | few | CASSQGTGANEKLFF
13 | TRBV29-1 | . | CSVGQGNGNTIYF
11 | TRBV2 | . | CASSTTYEQYF
15 | TRBV7-6 | . | CASSSPRRSYYGYTF
13 | TRBV9 | . | CASSPGQGAGYTF
14 | TRBV28 | . | CASSFLPPGTEAFF
16 | TRBV3-1/TRBV3-2 | . | CASSQVGLAGGGSQYF
13 | TRBV2 | . | CASSEGRVYGYTF
14 | TRBV28 | . | CASSEGQSPYGYTF
17 | TRBV3-1/TRBV3-2 | . | CASSQNLLQGAGNTIYF
13 | TRBV5-4 | . | CASSLQLNTEAFF
15 | TRBV2 | . | CASRNGQGAFEPQHF
15 | TRBV7-2 | . | CASSFQGQSNQPQHF
16 | TRBV4-1 | . | CASSPWVDRDNEKLFF
16 | TRBV9 | . | CASSVEASGGGNTQYF
14 | TRBV5-1 | . | CASSFSPSSYEQYF
15 | TRBV6-5 | . | CASSYGGVGQETQYF
16 | TRBV4-1 | . | CASSHEDRGSDQPQHF
18 | TRBV28 | . | CASSFPGDRSANTGELFF
16 | TRBV3-1/TRBV3-2 | . | CASSQSRIGNGEKLFF
15 | TRBV28 | . | CATVRAGTSTDTQYF
15 | TRBV2 | . | CASSEAPGNNQPQHF
18 | TRBV11-2 | few | CASRWIQPGDRGIYGYTF
16 | TRBV4-3 | . | CASSQDSGTDYEKLFF
15 | TRBV3-1/TRBV3-2 | . | CASSRGDGVTDTQYF
16 | TRBV15 | . | CATSRGRSQGGSPLHF
14 | TRBV6-5 | . | CASREGQPARPQHF
15 | TRBV5-4 | . | CASSLELHSYNEQFF
14 | TRBV5-1 | . | CASSPQGSEYEQYF
16 | TRBV3-1/TRBV3-2 | . | CASSSTRTGNDQPQHF
12 | TRBV5-1 | . | CASSYESSWQFF
13 | TRBV24-1 | . | CATSDSSSDTQYF
15 | TRBV28 | . | CASSTGGANVGEAFF